This passage covers 17 T cell receptor beta chains from one sample sequenced in a study of cytomegalovirus exposure and HLA in healthy donors. The primer mix had 60 Vbeta and 13 Jbeta primers. The assay was immunoSEQ multiplex PCR, and TCRdb's table has in-frame clones only and misses some. The table lists under 200,000 clones, roughly 80% of them singletons. Material for sequencing was PBMCs. These receptors originate from a male donor in good health and CMV-seronegative.

The chain recombines TRBV11-2 with TRBJ1-1; no definite D call. V was shortened by 7 bases and J by 1 base, with 22 bases between the two germline ends. Germline assignment: CDR1 SGHAT and CDR2 FQNNGV. The CDR3 length is 17 residues. CDR3 in amino acids: CASTPIGGRVTNTEAFF. The CDR3 nucleotides read TGTGCCAGCACCCCGATAGGAGGGCGGGTCACGAACACTGAAGCTTTCTTT.

V and J are TRBV7-8 and TRBJ1-5, with 7 nucleotides matching TRBD1. Germline CDR1 SGHVS, CDR2 FQNEAQ. The CDR3 loop spans 17 amino acids. With V trimmed by 0 bases and J by 2 bases, 7 bases remained unmatched. The CDR3: CASSLAGTDRGNQPQHF. The DNA for the CDR3 is TGTGCCAGCAGCTTAGCGGGCACAGACAGGGGCAATCAGCCCCAGCATTTT.

Here the CDR3 DNA reads TGCGCCAGCAGCTTGGCCGCGGGGGACTATGGCTACACCTTC. This gives the protein CASSLAAGDYGYTF. The V and J genes are TRBV5-1 and TRBJ1-2, with D possibly matching TRBD1 (5 bases). Germline V CDR1 and CDR2: SGHRS, YFSETQ. V was pared by 0 bases and J by 3 bases, with 9 bases between. The CDR3 has 14 amino acids.

The chain combines TRBV7-3 with TRBJ1-2; a weak D match, TRBD1 (6 bases). The CDR3 contains 15 residues. Germline CDR1 and CDR2: SGHTA and FQGTGA. Trimming pared 7 bases from V and 8 bases from J, leaving 23 bases between. Here the CDR3 reads CASTKNTGKGEGYTF. In nucleotides, the CDR3 is TGTGCCAGCACCAAAAACACAGGGAAAGGAGAGGGCTACACCTTC.

J is TRBJ1-5 and V is TRBV2; D call uncertain. The germline CDR1 and CDR2 sequences are SNHLY and FYNNEI. The CDR3 extends over 14 amino acids. Trimming left V 7 bases short and J 0 bases short, with 10 bases between. The CDR3 spells CASMGSRSNQPQHF. The CDR3 DNA reads TGTGCCAGCATGGGCAGCCGTAGCAATCAGCCCCAGCATTTT. The complete variable domain, with remaining parts taken from reference TRBV2 and TRBJ1-5, reads EPEVTQTPSHQVTQMGQEVILRCVPISNHLYFYWYRQILGQKVEFLVSFYNNEISEKSEIFDDQFSVERPDGSNFTLKIRSTKLEDSAMYFCASMGSRSNQPQHFGDGTRLSIL.

The V and J genes are TRBV2 and TRBJ2-7; D unresolved. V lost 4 bases, J lost 4 bases, and 11 bases lay in between. The germline V gene has CDR1 SNHLY and CDR2 FYNNEI. CDR3 length: 13 residues. CDR3 sequence (DNA): TGTGCCAGCAGTGCCGTTGGGCTTTACGAGCAGTACTTC. Translation: CASSAVGLYEQYF.

The chain links TRBV2 to TRBJ1-1, with 7 bases matching TRBD1. This CDR3 has 14 residues. The V segment lost 5 bases and the J segment 1 base; nucleotides outside the gene matches: 4. CDR1 is SNHLY, CDR2 FYNNEI, per germline. The DNA for the CDR3 is TGTGCCAGCAGTACCCGGACAGGGAACACTGAAGCTTTCTTT. This translates into CASSTRTGNTEAFF.

This clone was seen a single time. The chain uses TRBV5-4 and TRBJ2-1; the D gene is possibly TRBD2 (6 bases). CDR1 is SGHNT, CDR2 YYREEE, per germline (reference sequence). The CDR3 spans 16 residues. Trimming took 4 bases from V and 1 from J, leaving 15 bases between them. The CDR3 region is CASSPEAGLSYNEQFF. CDR3 bases: TGTGCCAGCAGCCCGGAGGCGGGGCTTTCCTACAATGAGCAGTTCTTC.

The CDR3 DNA reads TGTGCCAGCAGTGTTGGTAGTACTGGTGAGCAGTTCTTC. Translated, it gives CASSVGSTGEQFF. The chain employs TRBV25-1 and TRBJ2-1; D is uncertain. The CDR3 is 13 amino acids. CDR1 and CDR2 from the germline V gene are MGHDK and SYGVNS. V was clipped by 4 bases and J by 9 bases, with 13 bases between them.

The V gene is TRBV15, the J gene TRBJ2-6; possibly TRBD1 for D (6 bases). The CDR3 covers 16 residues. Germline V gene sequence: CDR1 LNHNV, CDR2 YYDKDF (reference sequence). V gave up 0 bases and J gave up 2 bases, with 8 bases separating them. This CDR3 is CATSREWGPGANVLTF. The CDR3 DNA is TGTGCCACCAGCAGAGAATGGGGGCCTGGGGCCAACGTCCTGACTTTC.

The V gene is TRBV5-1, the J gene TRBJ1-2; TRBD1 matches at 7 bases. The V segment lost 4 bases and the J segment 4 bases; nucleotides outside the gene matches: 13. The CDR3 loop spans 16 amino acids. The germline gives CDR1 SGHRS, CDR2 YFSETQ. CDR3 DNA: TGCGCCAGCAGCCCATACGAACGACAGGGCGGCTATGGCTACACCTTC. Translating gives CASSPYERQGGYGYTF.

The V gene is TRBV4-2, the J gene TRBJ1-3; 7 bases are a match to TRBD1. The CDR3 is 15 amino acids. The trim removed 1 base at V and 4 bases at J, leaving 4 bases unmatched. CDR1 and CDR2 (germline): LGHNA, YNFKEQ. The CDR3: CASSQGGGNGNTIYF. CDR3 in DNA: TGTGCCAGCAGCCAAGGAGGGGGCAACGGAAACACCATATATTTT.

V and J are TRBV10-1 and TRBJ2-1; 9 bases line up with TRBD2. The V and J ends lost 8 bases and 3 bases, in that order; junction bases with no gene match: 8. Germline-derived CDR1 and CDR2 are WNHNN and SYGVQD (reference sequence). This CDR3 comprises 15 residues. This CDR3 is CASQKREVIYNEQFF. The CDR3 region has the DNA TGCGCCAGCCAGAAGCGGGAGGTTATCTACAATGAGCAGTTCTTC.

This clone appeared a single time. This sequence joins TRBV6-1 and TRBJ2-5; perhaps TRBD2 as D (6 bases). The CDR3 sequence is 15 residues long. Trimming shortened V by 8 bases and J by 5 bases, and 21 bases separated the two germline ends. The V gene's germline CDR1 is MNHNS and CDR2 SASEGT. This chain's CDR3 is CASLTLAPGGETQYF. The CDR3 DNA sequence: TGTGCCAGCCTAACTCTAGCGCCCGGCGGGGAGACCCAGTACTTC.

The chain links TRBV7-2 to TRBJ2-1, with TRBD2 matching over 9 bases. This CDR3 contains 16 residues. Germline loops: CDR1 SGHTA, CDR2 FQGNSA. Trimming cost V 4 bases and J 2 bases; bases outside gene matches: 6. The CDR3 is CASSYLAGAPYNEQFF. CDR3 nucleotides: TGTGCCAGCAGCTACTTAGCGGGAGCCCCCTACAATGAGCAGTTCTTC. Full variable domain (missing parts from reference TRBV7-2 and TRBJ2-1): GAGVSQSPSNKVTEKGKDVELRCDPISGHTALYWYRQSLGQGLEFLIYFQGNSAPDKSGLPSDRFSAERTGGSVSTLTIQRTQQEDSAVYLCASSYLAGAPYNEQFFGPGTRLTVL.

The chain couples TRBV7-2 to TRBJ1-1; possible D gene TRBD1, 6 bases. Deletions cut 5 bases from V and 0 bases from J, with 7 bases between. Germline V gene sequence: CDR1 SGHTA, CDR2 FQGNSA. This CDR3 is built from 13 residues. In nucleotides, the CDR3 is TGTGCCAGCAGCCGACAGGTGAACACTGAAGCTTTCTTT. Translated: CASSRQVNTEAFF. The full variable domain, rest sourced from reference TRBV7-2 and TRBJ1-1, is GAGVSQSPSNKVTEKGKDVELRCDPISGHTALYWYRQSLGQGLEFLIYFQGNSAPDKSGLPSDRFSAERTGGSVSTLTIQRTQQEDSAVYLCASSRQVNTEAFFGQGTRLTVV.

V gene TRBV5-1 combines with J gene TRBJ1-3, with D possibly being TRBD1 (6 bases). There are 14 residues in the CDR3. V shed 5 bases and J shed 1 base, with 10 bases lying between them. Germline loops: CDR1 SGHRS, CDR2 YFSETQ. As DNA, the CDR3 is TGCGCCAGCAGTTTCGGACAGTCTGGAAACACCATATATTTT. Its translation is CASSFGQSGNTIYF.